Presented here are 12 T cell receptor beta chains from one specimen sequenced in a study of cytotoxic CD8 clonotypes in ibrutinib-treated CLL. The table came from immunoSEQ multiplex PCR; TCRdb's copy has only in-frame clones and leaves some out. The sample consists of approximately 300,000 clones, roughly 85% of them appearing once. Sequenced here: PBMCs, sampled before ibrutinib treatment. These receptors all stem from a human donor with chronic lymphocytic leukemia.

This chain joins TRBV29-1 and TRBJ2-3; perhaps TRBD2 as D (6 bases). There are 15 residues in the CDR3. Germline V lookup: CDR1 SQVTM, CDR2 ANQGSEA. The V gene lost 6 bases and the J gene lost 4 bases, with 20 bases spanning the gap. CDR3 protein: CSVRPGLSAADTQYF. DNA of the CDR3: TGCAGCGTGAGGCCGGGACTCTCAGCGGCAGATACGCAGTATTTT.

CDR3 sequence reads: CASSPPPGTGGWGHEQFF. CDR3 DNA: TGTGCCAGTAGCCCTCCCCCCGGGACAGGGGGCTGGGGGCATGAGCAGTTCTTC. V usage is TRBV19 and J usage is TRBJ2-1; 12 bases agree with TRBD1. Germline lookup yields CDR1 LNHDA and CDR2 SQIVND (reference sequence). This CDR3 has 18 amino acids. Germline trimming cut 6 bases from V and 8 bases from J; bases unmatched to any gene: 17.

This clone has a handful of counts. The chain couples TRBV27 to TRBJ2-7; 11 bases fit TRBD2. Germline V lookup: CDR1 MNHEY, CDR2 SMNVEV (reference sequence). The CDR3 extends over 15 amino acids. After removal of 6 bases from V and 1 base from J, the junction contained 5 bases not matched to a gene. CDR3 in DNA: TGTGCCAGCAGCTCGACTAGCGGGAAATCCTACGAGCAGTACTTC. Translation: CASSSTSGKSYEQYF.

In its sample, this clone was seen once. The rearrangement uses TRBV7-2 and TRBJ2-3, with unresolved D. Germline V gene sequence: CDR1 SGHTA, CDR2 FQGNSA. Trimming pared 1 base from V and 4 bases from J, leaving 12 bases between. This CDR3 has 15 amino acids. CDR3 sequence (DNA): TGTGCCAGCAGCTTAGAGGGTAGGGTCTCAGATACGCAGTATTTT. This gives the protein CASSLEGRVSDTQYF.

The J gene is TRBJ1-4, the V gene TRBV6-5; TRBD1 agrees at 7 bases. Germline V lookup: CDR1 MNHEY, CDR2 SVGAGI. V shed 5 bases and J 6 bases; nucleotides not matched to a gene: 6. The CDR3 is 14 amino acids. The chain's CDR3 is CASSLTGQYEKLFF. CDR3 nucleotide sequence: TGTGCCAGCAGTCTTACGGGACAGTATGAAAAACTGTTTTTT.

The sample holds one count of this clone. The chain employs TRBV6-1 and TRBJ1-1; weak D call: TRBD1 (6 bases). Germline CDR1 reads MNHNS; CDR2 reads SASEGT. Between the trimmed V and J ends, which lost 5 bases and 8 bases, there was a span of 15 bases. The CDR3 has 13 residues. CDR3 residues: CASSLAQGSEAFF. CDR3 nucleotides: TGTGCCAGCAGTTTAGCACAGGGATCGGAAGCTTTCTTT.

In the case of this clone: One end of the junction is discordant with germline, which a read error may explain. V is TRBV28 and J is TRBJ2-7; 7 bases are shared with TRBD1. The CDR3 contains 16 residues. Germline V gene sequence: CDR1 MDHEN, CDR2 SYDVKM. The DNA of the CDR3 is TGTGCCAGCAGAATAAACAGGGGCGTAAAACTACAGTCGGCACACTTC. Translation: CASRINRGVKLQSAHF.

This clone was found once. The chain employs TRBV4-1 and TRBJ1-2; possibly TRBD1 for D (5 bases). This CDR3 contains 18 residues. Germline CDR1 reads MGHRA; CDR2 reads YSYEKL. The V end was cut by 2 bases, the J end by 5 bases, with 24 bases between. CDR3 bases: TGCGCCAGCAGCCAACCCGGGGACGGGCAGACGGAGAGATATGGCTACACCTTC. It is translated as CASSQPGDGQTERYGYTF.

There are a few counts of this clone. The V call is TRBV11-2, the J call TRBJ2-1, with 11 nucleotides matching TRBD2. Germline-derived CDR1 and CDR2 are SGHAT and FQNNGV. The CDR3 totals 16 residues. The trim removed 4 bases at V and 4 bases at J, leaving 6 bases unmatched. CDR3 DNA: TGTGCCAGCAGCTCAAGAGGGACTAGCGGTTACAATGAGCAGTTCTTC. Translating gives CASSSRGTSGYNEQFF.

The chain is built from TRBV4-1 and TRBJ1-1; a weak D match, TRBD1 (5 bases). V dropped 0 bases and J dropped 6 bases, with 20 bases sitting between them. This CDR3 is 17 amino acids long. In germline, CDR1 is MGHRA, CDR2 YSYEKL. The CDR3 DNA is TGCGCCAGCAGCCAAGAATCGGCAGGCCCGAGGGGAGCTGAAGCTTTCTTT. It codes for CASSQESAGPRGAEAFF.

The chain employs TRBV5-1 and TRBJ2-1; tentative D call: TRBD2 (5 bases). Germline assignment: CDR1 SGHRS and CDR2 YFSETQ. CDR3 size: 13 residues. V was trimmed by 4 bases and J by 3 bases, leaving 8 bases between them. The CDR3 loop is CASSGRDYNEQFF. CDR3 in DNA: TGCGCCAGCAGCGGCCGGGACTACAATGAGCAGTTCTTC.

The CDR3 DNA reads as TGCGCCAGCAGCCAAGACGATGGAGTCACAGATACGCAGTATTTT. Amino acids: CASSQDDGVTDTQYF. V gene TRBV4-3 combines with J gene TRBJ2-3; no definite D call. V was clipped by 0 bases and J by 2 bases, with 9 bases between them. This CDR3 spans 15 amino acids. CDR1 and CDR2 (germline): LGHNA, YSLEER.